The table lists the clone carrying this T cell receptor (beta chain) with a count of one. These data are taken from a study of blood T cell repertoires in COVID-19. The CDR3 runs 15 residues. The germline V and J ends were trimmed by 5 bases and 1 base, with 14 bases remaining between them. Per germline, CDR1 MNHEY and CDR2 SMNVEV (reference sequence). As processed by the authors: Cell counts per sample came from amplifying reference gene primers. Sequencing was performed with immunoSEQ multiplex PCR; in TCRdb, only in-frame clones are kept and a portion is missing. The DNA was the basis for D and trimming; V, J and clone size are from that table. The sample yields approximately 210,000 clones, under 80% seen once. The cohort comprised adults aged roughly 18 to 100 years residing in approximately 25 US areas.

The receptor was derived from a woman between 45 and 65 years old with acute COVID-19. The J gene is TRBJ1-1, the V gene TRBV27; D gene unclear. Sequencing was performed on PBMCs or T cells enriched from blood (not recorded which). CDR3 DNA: TGTGCCAGCAGTCTAGGATTTTTGGGGAACACTGAAGCTTTCTTT. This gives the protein CASSLGFLGNTEAFF.